The present T cell receptor (beta chain) was sequenced within a study of blood T cell repertoires in COVID-19. Study as a whole: Collection of acute and convalescent COVID-19 samples took place in the United States, Italy and Spain. The analysed material was cDNA or gDNA that came from T cells, B-cell-depleted T cells, or PBMCs.

Per the original data handling: Estimates of nucleated cell counts were drawn from the amplification of reference gene primers. The protocol was immunoSEQ multiplex PCR, while the TCRdb copy is restricted to in-frame clones and leaves out a portion. That table furnishes V, J and clone size, whereas the DNA furnished D and trimming. The sample has about 55,000 clones; around 83% are singletons. The CDR3 covers 15 residues. Germline CDR1 and CDR2: KGHSH and LQKENI. V was shortened by 6 bases and J by 3 bases, with 15 bases between the two germline ends. This sequence originates from a human donor in a cohort sampled during active or convalescent COVID-19. The V gene is TRBV18, the J gene TRBJ1-5; D might be TRBD1 (6 bases). The specimen was peripheral blood. The CDR3 here is CASSPTGHHNQPQHF. In nucleotides, the CDR3 is TGTGCCAGCTCCCCTACGGGACACCACAATCAGCCCCAGCATTTT.